This paragraph reports one T cell receptor beta chain. This entry belongs to a study of CD8+ T cells in alopecia areata. The treatment was: oral pan-JAK inhibitor, 5-10 mg twice daily. Those with alopecia areata gave lesional scalp punch biopsies and peripheral blood. Extracted RNA was reverse transcribed, and the resulting cDNA served as sequencing template. The assay was immunoSEQ multiplex PCR, and TCRdb's table has in-frame clones only and misses some. The data contain about 210,000 clones, approximately 70% of them seen just once; the ten biggest clones take up over 1%. Germline trimming cut 1 base from V and 4 bases from J; bases unmatched to any gene: 1. The CDR3 covers 13 residues. Germline V CDR1 and CDR2: GTSNPN, SVGIG (reference sequence).

This clonotype was obtained from a human donor with alopecia areata. Specimen: CD4+ T cells sorted from blood, collected at approximately week 45, from a patient treated with tofacitinib. The J gene is TRBJ2-1, the V gene TRBV30; 7 positions agree with TRBD1. The CDR3 region is CAWSGQGYNEQFF. As DNA, the CDR3 is TGTGCCTGGAGTGGACAGGGTTACAATGAGCAGTTCTTC.